This is a list of T cell receptor beta chains from one sample in a study of blood T cells in healthy people across ages. From the 5' RACE reads, TCRdb called clonotypes with MiXCR, one entry per CDR3 protein. The table lists approximately 680,000 distinct CDR3 sequences, about a third of them singletons. Sequencing used blood. The receptors originated from a woman of 80 years or more in good health. Each CDR3 is given with its conserved first and last residue. D genes are given only for firm matches. Clone size, where shown, is once, few, many, or a class for clones that have expanded.

size	J	D	V	DNA	CDR3
.	TRBJ1-2	.	TRBV10-3	TGTGCCATCTCGGGACCGACTAACTATGGCTACACCTTC	CAISGPTNYGYTF
many	TRBJ1-5	.	TRBV18	TGTGCCAGCTCACCACCCAATCAGCCCCAGCATTTT	CASSPPNQPQHF
many	TRBJ1-2	.	TRBV7-9	TGTGCCAGCAGCTTAGCGCGCGGGATCGATGGCTACACCTTC	CASSLARGIDGYTF
many	TRBJ1-2	.	TRBV7-9	TGTGCCAGCAGCTTAGTGGCCCGGGATGGCTACACCTTC	CASSLVARDGYTF
many	TRBJ1-4	TRBD1	TRBV29-1	TGCAGCGCCGCGGACAGGGGTAATGAAAAACTGTTTTTT	CSAADRGNEKLFF
many	TRBJ2-1	.	TRBV4-2	TGTGCCAGCAGCCAAGGGAGCAGAGACTACAATGAGCAGTTCTTC	CASSQGSRDYNEQFF
few	TRBJ1-5	.	TRBV7-9	TGTGCCAGCAGCTCGGGCGGCATCGGGCAGCCCCAGCATTTT	CASSSGGIGQPQHF
.	TRBJ2-3	.	TRBV9	TGTGCCAGCAGCTCCTTTGGTAATACGCAGTATTTT	CASSSFGNTQYF
many	TRBJ1-2	.	TRBV6-2/TRBV6-3	TGTGCCAGCAGTCCTCAGCCACCCTATGGCTACACCTTC	CASSPQPPYGYTF
.	TRBJ1-1	.	TRBV14	TGTGCCAGCAGCCAACTCCAGGGTCGAGCTTTCTTT	CASSQLQGRAFF
many	TRBJ2-1	TRBD2	TRBV24-1	TGTGCCACCAGTGACCGTAGCGGGGGGAAATACAATGAGCAGTTCTTC	CATSDRSGGKYNEQFF
few	TRBJ2-1	TRBD1	TRBV5-1	TGCGCCAGCAGCTTTGGGCAGGGGGCAGGCAATGAGCAGTTCTTC	CASSFGQGAGNEQFF
few	TRBJ2-3	TRBD2	TRBV3-1	TGTGCCAGCAGCACGACTAGCGGGGTCCAAGATACGCAGTATTTT	CASSTTSGVQDTQYF
few	TRBJ1-2	.	TRBV20-1	TGCAGGGTTCAGGGGCCTAACTATGGCTACACCTTC	CRVQGPNYGYTF
.	TRBJ2-3	TRBD2	TRBV30	TGTGCCTCGGAAGGTAGCGGGGGGCCTAGCACAGATACGCAGTATTTT	CASEGSGGPSTDTQYF
.	TRBJ2-1	TRBD2	TRBV5-1	TGCGCCAGCAGCCCGGGGGGGGTCACCCAAGAGACCCAGTTCTTC	CASSPGGVTQETQFF
.	TRBJ2-2	.	TRBV9	TGTGCCAGCAGCGTAGAAGTCAGGGACTCCGGGGAGCTGTTTTTT	CASSVEVRDSGELFF
many	TRBJ2-7	.	TRBV15	TGTGCCACCAGCAAAAAACAGGGAGGCGGCTACGAGCAGTACTTC	CATSKKQGGGYEQYF
many	TRBJ2-7	.	TRBV12-3/TRBV12-4	TGTGCCAGCAGCCCAGGGGCCGCGGACGAGCAGTACTTC	CASSPGAADEQYF
few	TRBJ2-3	.	TRBV12-3/TRBV12-4	TGTGCCAGCAGAAGACAGGTGGGTGCAGATACGCAGTATTTT	CASRRQVGADTQYF
.	TRBJ2-2	.	TRBV7-9	TGTGCCAGCAGCTTCTCGATGAACACCGGGGAGCTGTTTTTT	CASSFSMNTGELFF
many	TRBJ2-7	.	TRBV20-1	TGCAGTGCTAGCCCCTGGGGGCGGGGAGATTCCTACGAGCAGTACTTC	CSASPWGRGDSYEQYF
many	TRBJ2-7	.	TRBV3-1	TGTGCCAGCAGCCCAGCAACGCTTGGCTCCTACGAGCAGTACTTC	CASSPATLGSYEQYF
many	TRBJ1-2	.	TRBV29-1	TGCAGCGTTGCAAGGCGGGTTGGGGGCTACACCTTC	CSVARRVGGYTF
few	TRBJ2-5	.	TRBV6-2/TRBV6-3	TGTGCCAGCAGTTACTCGAGACTAGGGTACCAAGAGACCCAGTACTTC	CASSYSRLGYQETQYF
many	TRBJ1-2	.	TRBV7-9	TGTGCCAGCACTCTGCTCGGGGGCTACACCTTC	CASTLLGGYTF
.	TRBJ1-5	TRBD1	TRBV20-1	TGCAGTGCTAGAGATAGGACAGGATCTTACCAGCCCCAGCATTTT	CSARDRTGSYQPQHF
few	TRBJ1-5	.	TRBV7-9	TGTGCCAGCAGCTTAGAGGGGCCGGGAATTCATCAGCCCCAGCATTTT	CASSLEGPGIHQPQHF
few	TRBJ1-4	TRBD1	TRBV2	TGTGCCAGCGCCCGGGACAGGGGGCGTGAAAAACTGTTTTTT	CASARDRGREKLFF
many	TRBJ2-5	.	TRBV11-3	TGTGCCAGCAGCTTAGGGTCATCGGTACAAGAGACCCAGTACTTC	CASSLGSSVQETQYF
once	TRBJ2-3	.	TRBV12-3/TRBV12-4	TGTGCCAGCAGCTTGACTAGAGTGGGAGCAGATACGCAGTATTTT	CASSLTRVGADTQYF
.	TRBJ2-2	TRBD1	TRBV19	TGTGCCAGTAGAGACAGGGCTGGCACCGGGGAGCTGTTTTTT	CASRDRAGTGELFF
few	TRBJ2-1	TRBD2	TRBV24-1	TGTGCCACCACCGGGGGGAATGAGCAGTTCTTC	CATTGGNEQFF
.	TRBJ1-6	.	TRBV28	TGTGCCAGCAGTTCCCCCGGATATAATTCACCCCTCCACTTT	CASSSPGYNSPLHF
.	TRBJ2-7	TRBD1	TRBV20-1	TGCAGTGCTGGACGTCAGGACAGGAGGATCAATGAGCAGTACTTC	CSAGRQDRRINEQYF
.	TRBJ2-7	TRBD2	TRBV27	TGTGCCAGCAGTTTTCGGCGGGGGACTTACGAGCAGTACTTC	CASSFRRGTYEQYF
many	TRBJ1-1	TRBD1	TRBV4-3	TGCGCCAGCAGCCAAATACAGGGGACTGAAGCTTTCTTT	CASSQIQGTEAFF
.	TRBJ2-5	.	TRBV5-1	TGCGCCAGCAGCGATAGTCCGGGGCAAGTGGGGTACTTC	CASSDSPGQVGYF
many	TRBJ1-6	TRBD1	TRBV25-1	TGTGCCAGCAGTGGAAGGACAGGGATTAATTCACCCCTCCACTTT	CASSGRTGINSPLHF
.	TRBJ2-5	.	TRBV15	TGTGCCACCCGCCCCAGCGAGGGGAACCAAGAGACCCAGTACTTC	CATRPSEGNQETQYF
many	TRBJ1-2	TRBD1	TRBV20-1	TGCAGTGCTAGAGACATAGGACAGGGTGGAACTGGCTACACCTTC	CSARDIGQGGTGYTF
many	TRBJ2-3	.	TRBV12-3/TRBV12-4	TGTGCCAGCAGTTTAGCAAGGTCGGCAGTCAGCACAGATACGCAGTATTTT	CASSLARSAVSTDTQYF
many	TRBJ2-3	.	TRBV20-1	TGCAGTGCTAGAGATGCAAGGACTAGCACAGATACGCAGTATTTT	CSARDARTSTDTQYF
many	TRBJ2-5	.	TRBV6-6	TGTGCCAGCAGTTACGGGGCGAGGGAGACCCAGTACTTC	CASSYGARETQYF
.	TRBJ2-2	TRBD1	TRBV27	TGTGCCAGCAGTCCAGTGACAGGGTCCAACACCGGGGAGCTGTTTTTT	CASSPVTGSNTGELFF